These 28 T cell receptor beta chains came from one sample sequenced in a study of T cells after posttransplantation cyclophosphamide listed by TCRdb under 2016. Receptor libraries were prepared by the immunoSEQ multiplex PCR assay. TCRdb's version of the immuneACCESS table is confined to in-frame rearrangements and falls short of the full clone set. An unresolved V gene accounts for under half of the shortfall where checked; the remainder is of unknown origin. This sample gives about 32,000 clones in total; roughly 90% of them show up just once. Jointly, the top ten make up under 15% of the sample. The sample taken for sequencing was PBMCs. Receptor source: a woman in her forties with a blood cancer, CMV-positive, and with a related stem cell donor.

The chain combines TRBV27 with TRBJ2-7; D not certain. The CDR3 totals 15 residues. V lost 6 bases and J lost 3, with 18 bases in between. Germline loops: CDR1 MNHEY, CDR2 SMNVEV (reference sequence). The DNA of the CDR3 is TGTGCCAGCAGCCGCGTGGAGACCTTAATCTACGAGCAGTACTTC. Residues: CASSRVETLIYEQYF.

The V and J genes are TRBV2 and TRBJ2-7; perhaps TRBD2 as D (6 bases). The V end lost 7 bases, the J end lost 1 base, and 11 bases lay between the germline ends. This CDR3 spans 13 amino acids. Germline V CDR1 and CDR2: SNHLY, FYNNEI. In nucleotides, the CDR3 is TGTGCCAGCAAGGGACTGGAATCCTACGAGCAGTACTTC. Translating gives CASKGLESYEQYF.

The V gene is TRBV4-3, the J gene TRBJ2-3; 8 bases are shared with TRBD2. The CDR3 has 17 amino acids. Germline V gives CDR1 LGHNA, CDR2 YSLEER. With 4 bases clipped from V and 4 bases from J, the junction kept 13 bases outside the gene matches. The CDR3 DNA sequence: TGCGCCAGCAGCCCCGGGCCAGCGGGGGCTTCCCCAGATACGCAGTATTTT. Translated: CASSPGPAGASPDTQYF.

This clone was seen just once. The chain uses TRBV2 and TRBJ2-1; 7 nucleotides line up with TRBD2. Germline values: CDR1 SNHLY, CDR2 FYNNEI. The CDR3 sequence is 14 residues long. V was clipped by 6 bases and J by 9 bases; unmatched bases: 11. The CDR3 protein is CASRDTAGRSEQFF. The DNA for the CDR3 is TGTGCCAGCAGAGATACAGCGGGGCGTAGTGAGCAGTTCTTC.

Only one count was recorded for this clone. V is TRBV11-2 and J is TRBJ1-1; D may be TRBD1 (6 bases). V dropped 5 bases and J dropped 0 bases, with 13 bases sitting between them. Germline loops: CDR1 SGHAT, CDR2 FQNNGV. The CDR3 spans 15 residues. CDR3 nucleotide sequence: TGTGCCAGCAGCCCCAGACAGGTCATGAACACTGAAGCTTTCTTT. Protein: CASSPRQVMNTEAFF.

This chain joins TRBV7-2 and TRBJ2-3; TRBD2 agrees at 12 bases. V trimming: 1 base; J trimming: 5 bases; junction bases outside the gene matches: 4. The CDR3 contains 16 residues. Looked up from germline, CDR1 is SGHTA and CDR2 is FQGNSA. The CDR3, as DNA: TGTGCCAGCAGCTTAGATTGGACTAGCGGGGAAGATACGCAGTATTTT. Encoded protein: CASSLDWTSGEDTQYF.

This chain connects TRBV4-3 to TRBJ1-2; a possible D gene is TRBD1 (5 bases). The germline V gene has CDR1 LGHNA and CDR2 YSLEER. V was cut by 0 bases and J by 8 bases, with 13 bases left in between. The CDR3 extends over 14 amino acids. Here the CDR3 DNA reads TGCGCCAGCAGCCAAGATGGGACTCCGGGGGGCTACACCTTC. Encoded protein: CASSQDGTPGGYTF.

This chain links TRBV10-3 with TRBJ2-5; D is perhaps TRBD2 (6 bases). Per germline, CDR1 ENHRY and CDR2 SYGVKD. V was shortened by 10 bases and J by 5 bases, with 11 bases between the two germline ends. This CDR3 contains 11 residues. The CDR3 DNA reads as TGTGCCACGAGGGCGGGGGAGACCCAGTACTTC. Amino acids: CATRAGETQYF.

This clone was recorded a few times. The chain uses TRBV5-5 and TRBJ1-6; 8 bases line up with TRBD1. Per germline, CDR1 SGHKS and CDR2 YYEKEE (reference sequence). The CDR3 extends over 18 amino acids. V lost 2 bases to trimming and J lost 7 bases; unmatched junction nucleotides: 14. The CDR3 sequence is CASSFRRDRILLNSPLHF. CDR3 DNA sequence: TGTGCCAGCAGCTTCCGCCGGGACAGGATTCTACTCAATTCACCCCTCCACTTT.

The chain employs TRBV2 and TRBJ2-1; D perhaps matches TRBD1 (5 bases). Germline CDR1 and CDR2: SNHLY and FYNNEI. V was cut by 8 bases and J by 0 bases, with 14 bases left in between. The CDR3 consists of 15 residues. This CDR3 reads CASFSGQSSYNEQFF. Written as DNA, the CDR3 is TGTGCCAGCTTTTCCGGACAAAGCTCCTACAATGAGCAGTTCTTC.

This clone is a singleton in its sample. The V and J genes are TRBV16 and TRBJ1-4; TRBD1 matches at 7 bases. Germline CDR1 reads KGHSY; CDR2 reads FQNENV. CDR3 length equals 17 residues. V dropped 4 bases and J dropped 5; count of bases not matched to a gene: 13. The CDR3 loop reads CASSPLFRDRENEKLFF. The CDR3 nucleotides are TGTGCCAGCAGCCCCTTATTCCGGGACAGAGAAAATGAAAAACTGTTTTTT.

The chain recombines TRBV19 with TRBJ2-2; 15 positions agree with TRBD2. CDR1 is LNHDA and CDR2 is SQIVND in the germline V gene (reference sequence). This CDR3 contains 16 residues. Losses at the gene ends were 11 bases for V and 6 bases for J; bases not matched to a gene: 10. Here the CDR3 DNA reads TGTGCCTCGCGGGGAGGACTAGCGGGGGGGTCCGGGGAGCTGTTTTTT. It codes for CASRGGLAGGSGELFF.

The chain combines TRBV7-3 with TRBJ2-2, with 11 bases matching TRBD1. CDR1 and CDR2 from the germline V gene are SGHTA and FQGTGA. Trimming cost V 5 bases and J 5 bases; bases outside gene matches: 16. CDR3 length: 19 residues. CDR3 bases: TGTGCCAGCAGCGTAAGCCCAGGTTCCGGGACAGGGGGAACCGGGGAGCTGTTTTTT. This gives the protein CASSVSPGSGTGGTGELFF.

This rearrangement joins TRBV11-2 to TRBJ1-1; TRBD1 aligns across 7 bases. The CDR3 covers 15 residues. Germline V gives CDR1 SGHAT, CDR2 FQNNGV. Losses at the gene ends were 2 bases for V and 8 bases for J; bases not matched to a gene: 11. The DNA of the CDR3 is TGTGCCAGCAGCTTACGACTCTCTCCGGGACAGGAAGCTTTCTTT. This sequence encodes CASSLRLSPGQEAFF.

The table lists this clone with a count of one. The rearrangement links TRBV10-3 to TRBJ1-1; a weak D match, TRBD1 (5 bases). In germline, CDR1 is ENHRY, CDR2 SYGVKD. The CDR3 length is 13 residues. V lost 4 bases and J 7 bases, leaving 13 bases between the germline ends. The CDR3 loop is CAISVVGASEAFF. The CDR3 nucleotides read TGTGCCATCAGTGTTGTAGGGGCGAGTGAAGCTTTCTTT.

This chain links TRBV29-1 with TRBJ2-4; 7 bases match TRBD2. Germline V CDR1 and CDR2: SQVTM, ANQGSEA. V gave up 4 bases and J gave up 8 bases; unmatched junction bases: 11. There are 14 residues in the CDR3. CDR3 nucleotide sequence: TGCAGCGTTGCCCAGGGAGGGAGAGATGACATTCAGTACTTC. This codes for CSVAQGGRDDIQYF.

V gene TRBV4-2 combines with J gene TRBJ2-7; no clear D. V was cut by 5 bases and J by 5 bases, with 10 bases left in between. The germline CDR1 and CDR2 sequences are LGHNA and YNFKEQ. The CDR3 spans 12 residues. This CDR3 is CASSSLAHEQYF. In DNA, the CDR3 is TGTGCCAGCAGCTCCTTAGCACACGAGCAGTACTTC.

The gene calls are TRBV18 and TRBJ2-5; 7 positions agree with TRBD1. V was pared by 3 bases and J by 4 bases, with 5 bases of the junction left unmatched. Germline CDR1 and CDR2: KGHSH and LQKENI. This CDR3 spans 14 amino acids. This chain's CDR3 is CASSPGTALETQYF. DNA of the CDR3: TGTGCCAGCTCACCCGGGACAGCCCTAGAGACCCAGTACTTC. The full variable domain, its missing parts supplied by reference TRBV18 and TRBJ2-5, is NAGVMQNPRHLVRRRGQEARLRCSPMKGHSHVYWYRQLPEEGLKFMVYLQKENIIDESGMPKERFSAEFPKEGPSILRIQQVVRGDSAAYFCASSPGTALETQYFGPGTRLLVL.

The rearrangement links TRBV18 to TRBJ2-5; TRBD1 matches at 7 bases. Judging by the DNA end, TRBJ2-7 fits better; the J call may be wrong. The CDR3 runs 14 residues. CDR1 KGHSH and CDR2 LQKENI come from the germline V gene. This CDR3 reads CASSPPGQSYEQYF. DNA for the CDR3: TGTGCCAGCTCACCACCGGGACAGAGCTACGAGCAGTACTTC.

Concerning this clone itself: Other DNA variants within this sample encode the same CDR3. The chain has TRBV5-1 and TRBJ1-6; tentative D call: TRBD1 (5 bases). The CDR3 has 17 residues. Germline V gene sequence: CDR1 SGHRS, CDR2 YFSETQ. Trimming cost V 0 bases and J 4 bases, with 14 bases left between them. The CDR3 region is CASSLGLGDTYNSPLHF. CDR3 in DNA: TGCGCCAGCAGCTTGGGGCTAGGGGATACTTATAATTCACCCCTCCACTTT.

Here the CDR3 reads CASSQVDGGYNEQFF. CDR3 DNA sequence: TGCGCCAGCAGCCAAGTTGACGGGGGGTACAATGAGCAGTTCTTC. J is TRBJ2-1 and V is TRBV4-1, with 7 bases aligning to TRBD2. The V gene's germline CDR1 is MGHRA and CDR2 YSYEKL. V lost 1 base and J lost 4; bases outside the gene matches: 4. The CDR3 has 15 residues.

V and J are TRBV7-8 and TRBJ2-2; 7 nucleotides align to TRBD1. CDR1 is SGHVS and CDR2 is FQNEAQ in the germline V gene. V lost 5 bases, J lost 7 bases, and 13 bases stayed unmatched. This CDR3 has 16 amino acids. This chain's CDR3 is CASSPQARGRNGELFF. The CDR3 DNA reads TGTGCCAGCAGCCCACAAGCGAGGGGGCGGAACGGGGAGCTGTTTTTT.

V is TRBV5-5 and J is TRBJ1-4, with a tentative D call TRBD1 (5 bases). The CDR3 totals 16 residues. Germline V gene data show CDR1 as SGHKS and CDR2 as YYEKEE (reference sequence). Trimming stripped 4 bases from V and 0 bases from J, with 13 bases between. CDR3 loop: CASSLTGSSTNEKLFF. The CDR3 DNA sequence: TGTGCCAGCAGCCTTACAGGATCATCAACTAATGAAAAACTGTTTTTT.

The chain carries TRBV5-1 and TRBJ1-5; D remains ambiguous. The germline V and J ends were trimmed by 5 bases and 2 bases, with 20 bases remaining between them. This CDR3 is built from 17 residues. Germline CDR1 reads SGHRS; CDR2 reads YFSETQ. CDR3 nucleotide sequence: TGCGCCAGCAGTCCGGGTCTTGGCCGGAGGGGCAATCAGCCCCAGCATTTT. It is translated as CASSPGLGRRGNQPQHF.

This clone showed up just a few times. The chain uses TRBV2 and TRBJ1-2; D gene unclear. Deletions cut 5 bases from V and 4 bases from J, with 17 bases between. The CDR3 loop spans 15 amino acids. Germline assignment: CDR1 SNHLY and CDR2 FYNNEI. The CDR3 DNA is TGTGCCAGCAGTTTTCAAAAGGCTCGAGGCTATGGCTACACCTTC. This codes for CASSFQKARGYGYTF.

V is TRBV2 and J is TRBJ2-5, with D possibly being TRBD1 (5 bases). Germline CDR1 reads SNHLY; CDR2 reads FYNNEI. With 0 bases removed from V and 3 bases from J, the gap between germline ends came to 8 bases. The CDR3 covers 14 residues. CDR3 amino acids: CASSEAIQEETQYF. CDR3 coding DNA: TGTGCCAGCAGTGAAGCGATACAGGAAGAGACCCAGTACTTC. Full variable domain (missing parts from reference TRBV2 and TRBJ2-5): EPEVTQTPSHQVTQMGQEVILRCVPISNHLYFYWYRQILGQKVEFLVSFYNNEISEKSEIFDDQFSVERPDGSNFTLKIRSTKLEDSAMYFCASSEAIQEETQYFGPGTRLLVL.

This clone has only one observation. The sample has other DNA sequences that encode this CDR3 too. The chain is built from TRBV5-1 and TRBJ1-6, with 10 nucleotides matching TRBD1. This CDR3 contains 15 residues. Germline-derived CDR1 and CDR2 are SGHRS and YFSETQ. J was trimmed by 10 bases and V by 0 bases; bases with no gene match: 4. The CDR3: CASSLGGQGRSPLHF. Written as DNA, the CDR3 is TGCGCCAGCAGCTTGGGGGGACAGGGGCGATCACCCCTCCACTTT.

The chain combines TRBV5-6 with TRBJ2-1; D is perhaps TRBD2 (7 bases). This CDR3 is built from 16 residues. V was trimmed by 4 bases and J by 4 bases, leaving 18 bases between them. CDR1 SGHDT and CDR2 YYEEEE come from the germline V gene. The CDR3 spells CASSPLGGAGYNEQFF. In nucleotides, the CDR3 is TGTGCCAGCAGCCCGTTAGGGGGGGCGGGATACAATGAGCAGTTCTTC. Looking up the rest from reference TRBV5-6 and TRBJ2-1 gives the full variable domain: DAGVTQSPTHLIKTRGQQVTLRCSPKSGHDTVSWYQQALGQGPQFIFQYYEEEERQRGNFPDRFSGHQFPNYSSELNVNALLLGDSALYLCASSPLGGAGYNEQFFGPGTRLTVL.